The sequence of this T cell receptor (beta chain) was determined in a study of blood T cell repertoires in COVID-19. Study-level information: The cDNA or gDNA used as material had been derived from T cells, B-cell-depleted T cells, or PBMCs.

How the authors handled the data: Estimated nucleated cell counts came from reference gene primer amplification. The data were produced by immunoSEQ multiplex PCR, yet TCRdb's version contains in-frame clones alone and is incomplete. For V, J and clone size, that table is used; D and trimming come from the DNA. The table has under 250,000 clones, 85% to 90% seen once. Germline lookup yields CDR1 MNHEY and CDR2 SVGAGI. V shed 7 bases and J 2 bases; nucleotides not matched to a gene: 10. The CDR3 consists of 15 residues. Sequencing used PBMCs or T cells enriched from blood (not recorded which). The genes are TRBV6-5 and TRBJ1-1, with 7 nucleotides matching TRBD1. The clonotype was recovered from a man aged 35-49 years who had recovered from COVID-19. The CDR3 DNA sequence: TGTGCCAGCACGGACAGGAGCCAGCCAAACACTGAAGCTTTCTTT. It encodes CASTDRSQPNTEAFF.